What follows is one T cell receptor (beta chain) and its context. TCRdb keeps only in-frame clones here, not all; method: immunoSEQ multiplex PCR. The sample has about 100,000 clones, roughly 82% seen once. The CDR3 spans 14 residues. The V gene lost 5 bases and the J gene lost 0 bases, with 11 bases spanning the gap. The germline CDR1 and CDR2 sequences are GTSNPN and SVGIG (reference sequence). This record comes from a study of blood T cell repertoires in COVID-19. Study-wide background: The samples span acute and convalescent COVID-19 from the United States, Italy and Spain.

The material sequenced was peripheral blood. This TCR was sampled from a man aged 55 to 69 with acute or convalescent COVID-19. The chain combines TRBV30 with TRBJ1-3; perhaps TRBD1 as D (5 bases). The CDR3 nucleotides read TGTGCCTGGCAAAAGGGGAACTCTGGAAACACCATATATTTT. It translates to CAWQKGNSGNTIYF.